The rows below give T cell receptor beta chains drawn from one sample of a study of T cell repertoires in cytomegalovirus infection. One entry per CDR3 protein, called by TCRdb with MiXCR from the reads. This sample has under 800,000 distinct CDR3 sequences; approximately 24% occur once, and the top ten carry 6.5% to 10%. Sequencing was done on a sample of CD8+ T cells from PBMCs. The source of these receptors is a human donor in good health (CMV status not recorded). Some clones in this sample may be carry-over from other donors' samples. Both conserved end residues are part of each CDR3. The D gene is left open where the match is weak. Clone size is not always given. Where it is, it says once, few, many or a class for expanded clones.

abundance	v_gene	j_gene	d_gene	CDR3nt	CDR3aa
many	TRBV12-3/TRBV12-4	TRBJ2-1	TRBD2	TGTGCCAGCAGTTTAACTAGCGGGGGGTCTGAGTTCTTC	CASSLTSGGSEFF
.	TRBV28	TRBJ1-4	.	TGTGCCAGCAGTGCGGCGGGGTTTGAAAAACTGTTTTTT	CASSAAGFEKLFF
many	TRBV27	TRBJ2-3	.	TGTGCCAGCAGTTTATGGCAACTCTCCACAGATACGCAGTATTTT	CASSLWQLSTDTQYF
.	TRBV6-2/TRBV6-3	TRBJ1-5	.	TGTGCCAACAATCTTGGGGTGAGCAATCAGCCCCAGCATTTT	CANNLGVSNQPQHF
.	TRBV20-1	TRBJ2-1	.	TGCAGTGCCACCGGGTACCGGTACAATGAGCAGTTCTTC	CSATGYRYNEQFF
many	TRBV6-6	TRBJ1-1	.	TGTGCCAGCAACTTGGGGGGCCCTGAAGCTTTCTTT	CASNLGGPEAFF
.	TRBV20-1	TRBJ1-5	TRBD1	TGCAGTGCCTGGGACAGGGAATACAATCAGCCCCAGCATTTT	CSAWDREYNQPQHF
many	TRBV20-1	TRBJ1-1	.	TGCAGTGCTCCCTGGGGGACTGAAGCTTTCTTT	CSAPWGTEAFF
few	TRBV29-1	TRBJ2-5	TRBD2	TGCAGCGTTGAAGTCGGGGGGGGGACCCAGTACTTC	CSVEVGGGTQYF
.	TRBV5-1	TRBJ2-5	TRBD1	TGCGCCAGCAGTAGTAGGGGGCGCGATTCGGAGACCCAGTACTTC	CASSSRGRDSETQYF
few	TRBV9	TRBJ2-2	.	TGTGCCAGCAGCGTAGTCTCCGGGGAGCTGTTTTTT	CASSVVSGELFF
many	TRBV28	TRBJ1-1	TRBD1	TGTGCCAGCAGTGTACCCGTTGCCACAGGGGACACTGAAGCTTTCTTT	CASSVPVATGDTEAFF
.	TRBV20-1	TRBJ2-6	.	TGCAGTGCTGGAGGGGCAGGGAAAAGAGTCTCTGGGGCCAACGTCCTGACTTTC	CSAGGAGKRVSGANVLTF
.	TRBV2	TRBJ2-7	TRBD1	TGTGCCAGCAGTGATCGAGAAGCCAGGGGGCTCGAGCAGTACTTC	CASSDREARGLEQYF
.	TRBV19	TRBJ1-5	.	TGTGCCAGTAGTATGGAGGGATGGCCGAATCAGCCCCAGCATTTT	CASSMEGWPNQPQHF
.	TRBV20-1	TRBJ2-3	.	TGCAGTGCTAGAGATCGCGGGAAATACGGTCACTTCACAGATACGCAGTATTTT	CSARDRGKYGHFTDTQYF
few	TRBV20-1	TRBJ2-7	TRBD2	TGCAGTGCTAGAGATTGGAGCGGGAGAGCCTACGAGCAGTACTTC	CSARDWSGRAYEQYF
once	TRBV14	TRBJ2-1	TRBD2	TGTGCCAGCAGCAGCGGGGTGCCCTACAATGAGCAGTTCTTC	CASSSGVPYNEQFF
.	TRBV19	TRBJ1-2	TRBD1	TGTGCCAGCGTCGAAGACAGGGTCGATGGCTACACCTTC	CASVEDRVDGYTF
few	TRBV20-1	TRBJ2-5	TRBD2	TGCAGTGCTAGAGGCCTAGCGGGCCTCCAAGAGACCCAGTACTTC	CSARGLAGLQETQYF
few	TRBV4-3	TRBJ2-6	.	TGCGCCAGCAGCCAAGATCTTTCTGGGGCCAACGTCCTGACTTTC	CASSQDLSGANVLTF
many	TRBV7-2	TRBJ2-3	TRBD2	TGTGCCAGCAGCTTGACTAGCCTAGATGGGGATACGCAGTATTTT	CASSLTSLDGDTQYF
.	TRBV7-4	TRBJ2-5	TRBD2	TGTGCCGGCAGCTCGACTAGCGGGGGACCCCAAGAGACCCAGTACTTC	CAGSSTSGGPQETQYF
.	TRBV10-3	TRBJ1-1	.	TGTGCCATCACCGAGGGGGGGATTAACACTGAAGCTTTCTTT	CAITEGGINTEAFF
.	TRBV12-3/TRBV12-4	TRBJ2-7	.	TGTGCCAGCAGTTCCCGGGACATTCCCTACGAGCAGTACTTC	CASSSRDIPYEQYF
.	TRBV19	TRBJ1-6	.	TGTGCCAGTAGTATGATACCAGAAAGATATAATTTACCCCTCCACTTT	CASSMIPERYNLPLHF
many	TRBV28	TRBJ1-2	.	TGTGCCAGCAGCCCCCCTCCTGGCTCGTTGGCCCTTACCCTTGACTATGGCTACACCTTC	CASSPPPGSLALTLDYGYTF
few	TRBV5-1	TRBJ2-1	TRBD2	TGCGCCAGCAGCTTGCCCGCTAGCGGGGGACACAATGAGCAGTTCTTC	CASSLPASGGHNEQFF
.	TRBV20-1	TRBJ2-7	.	TGCAGTGCTAGAGGAGGGGAGGGGGCTTCCAACTACGAGCAGTACTTC	CSARGGEGASNYEQYF
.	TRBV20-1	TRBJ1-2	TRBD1	TGCAGTGCTAGAGATCGGGACAGGGACTCTGGCTACACCTTC	CSARDRDRDSGYTF
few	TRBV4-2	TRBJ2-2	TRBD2	TGTGCCAGCAGCCAACCCTACCCTACTAGCGGGGGGTCATACACCGGGGAGCTGTTTTTT	CASSQPYPTSGGSYTGELFF
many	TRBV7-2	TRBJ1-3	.	TGTGCCAGCAGCGAACTGAGATTGTTTGGGGACTCTGGAAACACCATATATTTT	CASSELRLFGDSGNTIYF
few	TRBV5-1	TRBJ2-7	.	TGCGCCAGCAGCCCCCGGGACGACGAGCAGTACTTC	CASSPRDDEQYF
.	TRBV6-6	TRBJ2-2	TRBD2	TGTGCCAGCACCCATCCTTTCGGGGGGGCAGACGGGGAGCTGTTTTTT	CASTHPFGGADGELFF
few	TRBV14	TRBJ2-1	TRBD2	TGTGCCAGCAGCCAAGACGGGGGGAGCTCCTACAATGAGCAGTTCTTC	CASSQDGGSSYNEQFF
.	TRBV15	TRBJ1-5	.	TGTGCCACCAGCAGAGACAGGGCGAGCAATCAGCCCCAGCATTTT	CATSRDRASNQPQHF
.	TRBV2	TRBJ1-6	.	TGTGCCGGACTGGGGGGGCGTAATTCACCCCTCCACTTT	CAGLGGRNSPLHF
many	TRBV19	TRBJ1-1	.	TGTGCCAGTAGTATAGGCCGGTCGGGCACTGAAGCTTTCTTT	CASSIGRSGTEAFF
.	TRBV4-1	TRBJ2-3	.	TGCGCCAGCAGCCAACCTAGCACAGATACGCAGTATTTT	CASSQPSTDTQYF
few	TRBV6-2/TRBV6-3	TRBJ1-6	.	TGTGCCAGCAGTTACTCGACCCATCTCCTCCACTTT	CASSYSTHLLHF